This T cell receptor beta chain derives from a study of blood T cells in healthy people across ages. Study context: About one barcoded beta molecule per two T cells was captured by template switching. Study-wide results and limits: TCR beta diversity correlated strongly with naive T cell percentage.

This clonotype was picked up many times. Its antigen is not identified. PCR was performed a second time for about 7 to 11 cycles using a sample-barcoded 5' primer and a J-beta primer mix. One entry per CDR3 protein results from TCRdb running MiXCR on the 5' RACE reads. Among some 1.5 million distinct CDR3 sequences listed, less than 45% were seen once. This CDR3 contains 15 residues. Germline assignment: CDR1 SGHRS and CDR2 YFSETQ. Trimming cost V 0 bases and J 1 base, with 8 bases left between them. This chain joins TRBV5-1 and TRBJ1-5; tentatively, D is TRBD1 (6 bases). The source of this sequence is a woman under 30 in good health. Sample: blood. The DNA of the CDR3 is TGCGCCAGCAGCTTGGAAGGGACAAGCAATCAGCCCCAGCATTTT. Amino acid sequence: CASSLEGTSNQPQHF.